Below, 2 T cell receptor beta chains from the same sample are listed, as sequenced in a study of T cells in Graves' hyperthyroidism and ophthalmopathy. The TCR beta CDR3 regions underwent amplification using RNA transcripts as the source. In the first-round RT-PCR of the TCR CDR3, the HTBI primer set was used. MiXCR, run by TCRdb on the multiplex PCR reads, gives a single entry per CDR3 protein. The data show around 300,000 distinct CDR3 sequences, roughly 15% seen once. Sequenced: blood. These receptors originate from a woman under 40 with Graves' hyperthyroidism that later progressed to Graves' ophthalmopathy.

The table lists this clonotype with many counts. The chain links TRBV25-1 to TRBJ1-1; TRBD1 matches 7 bases. The V and J ends lost 1 base and 4 bases, in that order; junction bases with no gene match: 3. The V gene's germline CDR1 is MGHDK and CDR2 SYGVNS. The CDR3 contains 14 residues. CDR3 loop: CASSESGGPTEAFF. The CDR3 coding sequence is TGTGCCAGCAGTGAATCAGGGGGGCCCACTGAAGCTTTCTTT. Together with reference TRBV25-1 and TRBJ1-1, the CDR3 gives the full variable domain: EADIYQTPRYLVIGTGKKITLECSQTMGHDKMYWYQQDPGMELHLIHYSYGVNSTEKGDLSSESTVSRIRTEHFPLTLESARPSHTSQYLCASSESGGPTEAFFGQGTRLTVV.

This clonotype has more than one count but fewer than ten. V is TRBV4-1 and J is TRBJ2-7; the match to TRBD2 covers 7 bases. This CDR3 region has 16 residues. The V gene's germline CDR1 is MGHRA and CDR2 YSYEKL. V was pared by 0 bases and J by 7 bases, with 12 bases of the junction left unmatched. The CDR3 spells CASSQDLGRAGGEQYF. DNA of the CDR3: TGCGCCAGCAGCCAAGATCTCGGCCGGGCCGGGGGGGAGCAGTACTTC.